The source of this TCR beta chain is a study of T cell changes during pregnancy in multiple sclerosis. Germline values: CDR1 WSHSY, CDR2 SAAADI. This CDR3 spans 13 amino acids. Losses at the gene ends were 8 bases for V and 2 bases for J; bases not matched to a gene: 2. Data came from immunoSEQ multiplex PCR; TCRdb stores just in-frame clones and leaves some out. The table shows 55,000 to 85,000 clones, with around 94% occurring only once. The chain employs TRBV10-2 and TRBJ2-1; 8 nucleotides line up with TRBD2. This material consisted of peripheral blood, taken in the third trimester of pregnancy. The sequence was collected from a female donor with multiple sclerosis, enrolled in a pregnancy study. The CDR3 DNA sequence: TGCGCCAGCGGGGGACTAGCCTACAATGAGCAGTTCTTC. Its protein product is CASGGLAYNEQFF.